This passage covers 4 T cell receptor beta chains from one sample sequenced in a study of T cells in Graves' hyperthyroidism and ophthalmopathy (dated by TCRdb to the late 2010s). Library construction relied on multiplex PCR. Sequencing instrument: Illumina HiSeq 2000. The TCR beta CDR3 regions were amplified from RNA transcripts. For the first round of RT-PCR on the TCR CDR3, the HTBI primer set was used together with the Qiagen OneStep RT-PCR kit. TCRdb reanalyzed the raw reads on its own, using fastp at Q25 for trimming and MiXCR for clone calling, and kept in-frame beta chains. When rows share a CDR3 protein, they turn into one entry using the most common DNA and genes. For this sample the table gives hundreds of thousands of distinct CDR3 sequences, of which under 25% were detected only once. Of the sample, 34% falls within the top ten clones. Sequencing was carried out using blood. The receptors originated from a man aged 25-40 years with Graves' ophthalmopathy.

The rearrangement uses TRBV2 and TRBJ1-1; no definite D call. V lost 10 bases and J 7 bases, leaving 4 bases between the germline ends. The germline V gene has CDR1 SNHLY and CDR2 FYNNEI. The CDR3 consists of 8 residues. The CDR3, as DNA: TGTGCCACCTTTGAAGCTTTCTTT. Protein product: CATFEAFF.

This clonotype was counted at least ten times. The V call is TRBV18, the J call TRBJ2-1; possibly TRBD1 for D (5 bases). Looked up from germline, CDR1 is KGHSH and CDR2 is LQKENI. The CDR3 sequence is 16 residues long. Trimming stripped 1 base from V and 5 bases from J, with 15 bases between. The CDR3 region has the DNA TGTGCCAGCTCACCACGCGGCAGGGCGGCAGACAATGAGCAGTTCTTC. It specifies CASSPRGRAADNEQFF.

The J gene is TRBJ2-7, the V gene TRBV28; possible D gene TRBD1, 5 bases. The V end was cut by 6 bases, the J end by 3 bases, with 12 bases between. The CDR3 is 13 residues long. Germline V gives CDR1 MDHEN, CDR2 SYDVKM. The CDR3 DNA is TGTGCCAGCAGCCAAATAGACAGCTACGAGCAGTACTTC. Translation: CASSQIDSYEQYF.

The V and J genes are TRBV7-9 and TRBJ2-3; the D gene is possibly TRBD2 (6 bases). Trimming removed 4 bases at V and 4 bases at J, with 15 bases between. Germline CDR1 is SEHNR and CDR2 is FQNEAQ (reference sequence). This CDR3 spans 15 amino acids. CDR3 in DNA: TGTGCCAGCAGCTCGCTAGCGACAAGCGCAGATACGCAGTATTTT. Translating gives CASSSLATSADTQYF.